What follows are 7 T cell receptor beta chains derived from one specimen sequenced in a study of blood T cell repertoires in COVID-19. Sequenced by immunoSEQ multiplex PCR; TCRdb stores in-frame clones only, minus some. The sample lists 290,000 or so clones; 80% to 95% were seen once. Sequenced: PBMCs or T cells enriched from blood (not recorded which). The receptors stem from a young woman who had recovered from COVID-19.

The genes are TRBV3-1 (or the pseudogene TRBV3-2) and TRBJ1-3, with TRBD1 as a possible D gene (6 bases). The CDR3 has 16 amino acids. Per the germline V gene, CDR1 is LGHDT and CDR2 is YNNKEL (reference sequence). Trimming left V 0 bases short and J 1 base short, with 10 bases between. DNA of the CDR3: TGTGCCAGCAGCCAAGATGCCAGGGGATCTGGAAACACCATATATTTT. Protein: CASSQDARGSGNTIYF.

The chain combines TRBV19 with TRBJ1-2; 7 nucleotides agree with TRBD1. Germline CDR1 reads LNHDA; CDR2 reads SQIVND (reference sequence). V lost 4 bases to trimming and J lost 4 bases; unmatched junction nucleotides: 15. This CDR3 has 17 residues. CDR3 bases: TGTGCCAGTAGTACCCCCGGGGACAGTCGCAGAGTCTATGGCTACACCTTC. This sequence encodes CASSTPGDSRRVYGYTF.

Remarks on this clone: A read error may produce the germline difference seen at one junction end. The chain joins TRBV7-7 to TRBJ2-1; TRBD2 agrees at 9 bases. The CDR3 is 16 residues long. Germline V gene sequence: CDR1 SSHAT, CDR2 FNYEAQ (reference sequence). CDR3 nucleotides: TGTGCTAGCAGCTTAGCTGGTAGCGGGAGCTGGGATGAGCAGTTCTTC. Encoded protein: CASSLAGSGSWDEQFF.

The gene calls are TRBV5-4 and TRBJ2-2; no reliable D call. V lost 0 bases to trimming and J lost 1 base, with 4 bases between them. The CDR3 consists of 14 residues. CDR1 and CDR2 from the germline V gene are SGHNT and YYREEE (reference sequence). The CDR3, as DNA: TGTGCCAGCAGCTTGGAACTGAACACCGGGGAGCTGTTTTTT. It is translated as CASSLELNTGELFF.

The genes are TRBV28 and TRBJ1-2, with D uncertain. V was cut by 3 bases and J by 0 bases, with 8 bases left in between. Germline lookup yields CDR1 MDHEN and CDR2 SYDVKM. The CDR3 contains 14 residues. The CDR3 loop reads CASSLLTPNYGYTF. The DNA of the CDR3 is TGTGCCAGCAGTTTGTTGACACCTAACTATGGCTACACCTTC.

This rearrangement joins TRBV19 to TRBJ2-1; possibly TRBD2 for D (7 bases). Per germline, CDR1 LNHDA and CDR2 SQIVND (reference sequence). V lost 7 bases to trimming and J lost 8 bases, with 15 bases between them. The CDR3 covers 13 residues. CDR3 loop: CASTRGAGDEQFF. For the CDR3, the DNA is TGTGCCAGTACCCGGGGGGCGGGAGATGAGCAGTTCTTC.

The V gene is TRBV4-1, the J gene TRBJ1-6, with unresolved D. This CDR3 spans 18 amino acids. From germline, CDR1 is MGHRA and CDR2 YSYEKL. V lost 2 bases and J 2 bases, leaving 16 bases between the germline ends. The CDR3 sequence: CASSQNVAAIAYNSPLHF. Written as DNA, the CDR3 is TGCGCCAGCAGCCAAAACGTCGCGGCAATCGCCTATAATTCACCCCTCCACTTT.